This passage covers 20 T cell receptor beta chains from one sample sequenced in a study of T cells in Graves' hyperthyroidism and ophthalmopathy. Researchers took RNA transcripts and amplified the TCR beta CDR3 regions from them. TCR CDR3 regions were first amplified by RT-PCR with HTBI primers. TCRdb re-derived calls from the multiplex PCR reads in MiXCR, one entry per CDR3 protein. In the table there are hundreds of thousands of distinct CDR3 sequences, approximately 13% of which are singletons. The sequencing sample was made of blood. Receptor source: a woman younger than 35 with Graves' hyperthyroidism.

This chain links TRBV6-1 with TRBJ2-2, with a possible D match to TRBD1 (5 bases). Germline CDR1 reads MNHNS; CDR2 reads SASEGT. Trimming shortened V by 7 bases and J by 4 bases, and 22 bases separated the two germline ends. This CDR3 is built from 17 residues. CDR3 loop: CASTTPAGIPLTGELFF. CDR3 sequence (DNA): TGTGCCAGCACTACTCCCGCAGGGATTCCGCTCACCGGGGAGCTGTTTTTT.

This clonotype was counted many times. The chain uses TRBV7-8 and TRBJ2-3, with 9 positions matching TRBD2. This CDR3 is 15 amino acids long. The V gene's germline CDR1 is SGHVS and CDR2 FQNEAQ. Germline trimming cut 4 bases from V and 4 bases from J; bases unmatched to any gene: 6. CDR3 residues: CASSSLAGPADTQYF. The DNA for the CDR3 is TGTGCCAGCAGCTCACTAGCGGGCCCGGCAGATACGCAGTATTTT.

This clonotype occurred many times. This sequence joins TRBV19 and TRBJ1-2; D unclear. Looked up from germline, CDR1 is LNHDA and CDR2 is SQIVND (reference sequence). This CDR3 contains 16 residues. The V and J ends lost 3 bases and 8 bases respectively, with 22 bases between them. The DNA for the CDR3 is TGTGCCAGTAGTATGGAGAGTCCACCGCCCCTCAGAGGCTACACCTTC. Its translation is CASSMESPPPLRGYTF.

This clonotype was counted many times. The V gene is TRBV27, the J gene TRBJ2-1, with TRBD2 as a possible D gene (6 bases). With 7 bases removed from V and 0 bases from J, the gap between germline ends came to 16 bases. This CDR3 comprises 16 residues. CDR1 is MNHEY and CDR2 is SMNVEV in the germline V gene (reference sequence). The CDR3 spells CASTQRLGGSYNEQFF. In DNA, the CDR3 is TGTGCCAGCACCCAACGCCTCGGGGGCTCCTACAATGAGCAGTTCTTC.

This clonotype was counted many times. In nucleotides, the CDR3 is TGTGCCAGCAGTAGGTCCTACTCTGGAAACACCATATATTTT. Protein product: CASSRSYSGNTIYF. This rearrangement joins TRBV27 to TRBJ1-3; D unclear. Per the germline V gene, CDR1 is MNHEY and CDR2 is SMNVEV (reference sequence). Between the trimmed V and J ends, which lost 5 bases and 0 bases, there was a span of 8 bases. This CDR3 spans 14 amino acids.

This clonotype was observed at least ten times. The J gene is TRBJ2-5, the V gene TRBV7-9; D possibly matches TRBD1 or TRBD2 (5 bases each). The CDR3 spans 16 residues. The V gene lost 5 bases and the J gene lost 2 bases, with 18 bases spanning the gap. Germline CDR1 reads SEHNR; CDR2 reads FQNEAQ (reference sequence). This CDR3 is CASSLGIGAEQETQYF. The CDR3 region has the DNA TGTGCCAGCAGCCTCGGTATCGGGGCGGAGCAAGAGACCCAGTACTTC.

The CDR3 sequence is CASSVAGAGETQYF. CDR3 bases: TGTGCCAGCAGCGTGGCAGGGGCCGGGGAGACCCAGTACTTC. The rearrangement links TRBV2 to TRBJ2-5, with D maybe TRBD1 (6 bases). CDR1 SNHLY and CDR2 FYNNEI come from the germline V gene. Between the trimmed V and J ends, which lost 6 bases and 5 bases, there was a span of 16 bases. There are 14 residues in the CDR3.

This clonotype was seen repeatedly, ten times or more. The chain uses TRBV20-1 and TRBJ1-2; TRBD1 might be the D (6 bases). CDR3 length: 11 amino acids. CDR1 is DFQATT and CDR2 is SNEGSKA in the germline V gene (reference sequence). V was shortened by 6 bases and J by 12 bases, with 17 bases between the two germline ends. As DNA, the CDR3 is TGCAGTGCCCCTACACAGGGAAAGGACACCTTC. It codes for CSAPTQGKDTF.

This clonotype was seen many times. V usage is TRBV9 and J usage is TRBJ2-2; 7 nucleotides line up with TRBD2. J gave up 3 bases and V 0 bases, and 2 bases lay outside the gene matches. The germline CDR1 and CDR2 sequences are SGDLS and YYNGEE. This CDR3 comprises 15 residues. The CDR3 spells CASSVGGRDTGELFF. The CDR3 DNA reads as TGTGCCAGCAGCGTAGGAGGGAGGGACACCGGGGAGCTGTTTTTT.

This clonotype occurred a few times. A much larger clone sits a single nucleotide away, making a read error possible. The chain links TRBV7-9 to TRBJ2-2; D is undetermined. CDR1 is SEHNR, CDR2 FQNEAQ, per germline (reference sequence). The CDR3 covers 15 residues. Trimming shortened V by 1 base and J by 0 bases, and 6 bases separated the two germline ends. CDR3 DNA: TGTGCCAGCAGCTTAGACGGCCCGAACACCGGGGAGCTGTTTTTT. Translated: CASSLDGPNTGELFF.

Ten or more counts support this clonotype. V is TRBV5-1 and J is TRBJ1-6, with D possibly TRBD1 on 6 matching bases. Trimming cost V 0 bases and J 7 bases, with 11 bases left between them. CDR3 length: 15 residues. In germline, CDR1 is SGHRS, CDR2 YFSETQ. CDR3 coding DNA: TGCGCCAGCAGCTTGGAGGGGGTCGGGAATTCACCCCTCCACTTT. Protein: CASSLEGVGNSPLHF.

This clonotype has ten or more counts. CDR3 residues: CASRSTGQAQKLFF. Here the CDR3 DNA reads TGTGCCAGCAGGTCGACAGGGCAAGCCCAAAAACTGTTTTTT. The V call is TRBV28, the J call TRBJ1-4, with 7 bases fitting TRBD1. Germline assignment: CDR1 MDHEN and CDR2 SYDVKM. This CDR3 is built from 14 residues. The trim removed 6 bases at V and 9 bases at J, leaving 10 bases unmatched.

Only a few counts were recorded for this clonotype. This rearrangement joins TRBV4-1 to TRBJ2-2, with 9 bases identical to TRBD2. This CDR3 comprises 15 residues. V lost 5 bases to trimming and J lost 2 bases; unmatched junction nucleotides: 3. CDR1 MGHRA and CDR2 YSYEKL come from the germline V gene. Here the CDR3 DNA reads TGCGCCAGCAGCAATAGCGGGAGTAACACCGGGGAGCTGTTTTTT. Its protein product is CASSNSGSNTGELFF.

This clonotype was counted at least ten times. Here the CDR3 reads CASSLTSGRSSAQYF. CDR3 sequence (DNA): TGTGCCAGCAGCTTGACTAGCGGGAGATCATCGGCGCAGTATTTT. The chain links TRBV7-2 to TRBJ2-3; TRBD2 matches at 12 bases. V shed 3 bases, J shed 10 bases, and the junction held 8 bases outside the gene matches. Germline loops: CDR1 SGHTA, CDR2 FQGNSA. CDR3 length equals 15 residues.

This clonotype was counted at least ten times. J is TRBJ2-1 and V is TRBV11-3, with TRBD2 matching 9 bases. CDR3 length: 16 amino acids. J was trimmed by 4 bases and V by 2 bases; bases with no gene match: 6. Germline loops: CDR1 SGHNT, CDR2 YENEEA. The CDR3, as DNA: TGTGCCAGCAGCTTACGGTGGGCGGGGGGGTACAATGAGCAGTTCTTC. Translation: CASSLRWAGGYNEQFF.

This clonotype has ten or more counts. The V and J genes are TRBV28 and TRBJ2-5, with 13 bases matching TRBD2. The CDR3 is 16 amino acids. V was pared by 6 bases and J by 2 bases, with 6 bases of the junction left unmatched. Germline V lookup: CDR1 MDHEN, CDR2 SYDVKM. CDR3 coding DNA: TGTGCCAGCAGAAACCCGGGACTAGCGGGACAAGAGACCCAGTACTTC. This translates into CASRNPGLAGQETQYF.

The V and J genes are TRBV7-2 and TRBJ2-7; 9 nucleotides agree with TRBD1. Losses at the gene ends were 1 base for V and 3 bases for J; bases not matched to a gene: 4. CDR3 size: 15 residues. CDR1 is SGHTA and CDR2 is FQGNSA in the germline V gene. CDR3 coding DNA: TGTGCCAGCAGCTTAGGGACAGGGGTTTTCTACGAGCAGTACTTC. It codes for CASSLGTGVFYEQYF.

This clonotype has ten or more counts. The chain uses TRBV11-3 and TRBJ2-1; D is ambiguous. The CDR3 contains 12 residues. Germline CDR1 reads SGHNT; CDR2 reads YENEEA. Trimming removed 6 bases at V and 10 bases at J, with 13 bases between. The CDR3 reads CASSRGSQEQFF. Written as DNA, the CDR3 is TGTGCCAGCAGTAGAGGTAGCCAAGAGCAGTTCTTC.

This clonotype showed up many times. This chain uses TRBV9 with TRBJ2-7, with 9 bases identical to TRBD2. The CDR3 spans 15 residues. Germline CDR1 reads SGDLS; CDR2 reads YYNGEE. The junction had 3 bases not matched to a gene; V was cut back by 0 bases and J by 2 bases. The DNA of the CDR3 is TGTGCCAGCAGCGTAGGGGCTAGCGGGACCTACGAGCAGTACTTC. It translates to CASSVGASGTYEQYF.

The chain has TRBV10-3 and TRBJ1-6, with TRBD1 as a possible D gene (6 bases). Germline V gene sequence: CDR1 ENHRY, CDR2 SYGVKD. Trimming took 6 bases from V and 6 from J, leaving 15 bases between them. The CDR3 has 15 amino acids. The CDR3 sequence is CAIRTHRGANSPLHF. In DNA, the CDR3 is TGTGCCATCAGGACTCATCGGGGGGCTAATTCACCCCTCCACTTT.